This entry lists 25 T cell receptor beta chains sequenced from one sample in a study of T cell clonality in common variable immunodeficiency. Assay: immunoSEQ multiplex PCR; the TCRdb copy retains only in-frame clones and omits some. The sample has 25,000 to 35,000 clones, none seen only once; the top ten hold 3.8%. Sequencing was carried out using peripheral blood mononuclear cells. These receptor sequences come from a person aged 18 to 69 in good health.

This clone was seen repeatedly, ten times or more. The read ends 3 residues early relative to the CDR3; the germline J gene fills the gap. The V and J genes are TRBV19 and TRBJ1-1; weak D call: TRBD1 (5 bases). The CDR3 is 15 amino acids. The germline gives CDR1 LNHDA, CDR2 SQIVND (reference sequence). V lost 2 bases to trimming and J lost 0 bases, with 10 bases between them. CDR3 protein: CASSIYRGMNTEAFF. The covered CDR3 bases are TGTGCCAGTAGTATATATCGGGGGATGAACACTGAA.

Many counts were recorded for this clone. With the read ending 3 residues before the CDR3 end, the germline J gene is used to fill in that end. The V gene is TRBV6-4, the J gene TRBJ2-7; 9 positions agree with TRBD1. Germline loops: CDR1 MRHNA, CDR2 SNTAGT. V lost 4 bases, J lost 1 base, and 17 bases stayed unmatched. This CDR3 has 19 residues. Here the CDR3 reads CASSGSPTGGTSGSYEQYF. The DNA read from the CDR3 is TGTGCCAGCAGTGGCTCTCCGACAGGGGGAACCTCGGGGTCCTACGAG.

In its sample, this clone was seen many times. The observed sequence ends 3 residues before the CDR3 terminus, with the missing tail filled in from the germline J gene. The chain couples TRBV7-6 to TRBJ2-7, with a weak D call TRBD2 (5 bases). The V and J ends lost 3 bases and 0 bases respectively, with 12 bases between them. Looked up from germline, CDR1 is SGHVS and CDR2 is FNYEAQ. This CDR3 contains 15 residues. The sequenced CDR3 bases are TGTGCCAGCAGCTTGCGCCCCCGGGGCTCCTACGAG. It specifies CASSLRPRGSYE. The whole CDR3 sequence is CASSLRPRGSYEQYF.

This clone appeared many times. The DNA ends 3 residues before the CDR3 does, and the rest of the CDR3 is filled in from the germline J gene. The rearrangement joins TRBV5-4 to TRBJ2-4; tentatively, D is TRBD1 (7 bases). There are 13 residues in the CDR3. CDR1 and CDR2 from the germline V gene are SGHNT and YYREEE (reference sequence). The CDR3 loop is CATRDSISYGQYF. CDR3 DNA (partial): TGTGCCACGCGGGACAGTATTTCCTATGGT.

Note on this clone: The CDR3 goes on 3 residues after the read ends, and that part is filled in from the germline J gene. The rearrangement joins TRBV19 to TRBJ1-2, with D unclear. The V gene's germline CDR1 is LNHDA and CDR2 SQIVND (reference sequence). This CDR3 is built from 14 residues. The covered CDR3 bases are TGTGCCAGTAGTATTCGGCTAGTCAGCGACGAC. Translating gives CASSIRLVSDD. The whole CDR3 sequence is CASSIRLVSDDYTF.

This clone was observed at least ten times. CDR3 sequence reads: CASSFQEGAYEQYF. The part of the CDR3 DNA that was read is TGCGCCAGCAGCTTCCAGGAAGGGGCCTACGAG. V usage is TRBV5-1 and J usage is TRBJ2-7, with D maybe TRBD1 (5 bases). With the read ending 3 residues before the CDR3 end, the germline J gene is used to fill in that end. The CDR3 is 14 amino acids. Trimming cost V 2 bases and J 2 bases, with 11 bases left between them. The germline V gene encodes CDR1 SGHRS and CDR2 YFSETQ.

This clone was seen repeatedly, ten times or more. A junction end diverges from the germline sequence, so it may reflect a read error. The CDR3 extends 3 residues past the end of the read, so its final part is completed from the germline J gene. This rearrangement joins TRBV4-2 to TRBJ1-6; 7 bases are shared with TRBD1. The CDR3 runs 15 residues. Germline CDR1 and CDR2: LGHNA and YNFKEQ. CDR3 region: CASSRDSDRSAPLHF. CDR3 DNA, as far as it was read: TGCGCCAGCAGCCGAGACTCGGACAGGTCAGCACCC.

This clone was found a few times. A read error may account for a junction end that differs from germline. The observed sequence ends 3 residues before the CDR3 terminus, with the missing tail filled in from the germline J gene. The V gene is TRBV18, the J gene TRBJ2-5; TRBD1 is a possible D gene (6 bases). This CDR3 comprises 20 residues. Germline assignment: CDR1 KGHSH and CDR2 LQKENI. CDR3 DNA, as far as it was read: TGTGCTAGCTCACTCCGGGCTTTGCGACAAAGACAGGAAAGGGGAGAGACC. The encoded protein is CASSLRALRQRQERGET. In full, the CDR3 is CASSLRALRQRQERGETQYF.

This clone has ten or more counts. The CDR3 is cut off 3 residues early in the read; its end comes from the germline J gene. The chain combines TRBV5-6 with TRBJ2-4; D perhaps matches TRBD2 (6 bases). V was clipped by 0 bases and J by 5 bases, with 9 bases between them. Germline-derived CDR1 and CDR2 are SGHDT and YYEEEE. The CDR3 runs to 14 residues. Partial CDR3 DNA: TGTGCCAGCAGCTTGGGTGGAGGGCAAAACATT. Translating it yields CASSLGGGQNI. The CDR3 as a whole reads CASSLGGGQNIQYF. The full variable domain, in which reference TRBV5-6 and TRBJ2-4 provide the parts outside the CDR3, is DAGVTQSPTHLIKTRGQQVTLRCSPKSGHDTVSWYQQALGQGPQFIFQYYEEEERQRGNFPDRFSGHQFPNYSSELNVNALLLGDSALYLCASSLGGGQNIQYFGAGTRLSVL.

Ten or more counts support this clone. The read ends 3 residues shy of where the CDR3 ends; the end is completed using the germline J gene. The chain uses TRBV6-1 and TRBJ1-4, with TRBD1 matching over 7 bases. The CDR3 has 13 residues. CDR1 MNHNS and CDR2 SASEGT come from the germline V gene. The CDR3 DNA, read in part, is TGTGCCAGCAGTGAGGGACAGAATTCACCA. This sequence encodes CASSEGQNSP. In full, the CDR3 reads CASSEGQNSPLFF.

Worth noting for this clone: The read ends 3 residues before the CDR3 terminus; that terminus is restored from the germline J gene. This rearrangement joins TRBV18 to TRBJ1-2; 8 nucleotides align to TRBD1. This CDR3 is 16 amino acids long. Germline CDR1 reads KGHSH; CDR2 reads LQKENI. CDR3 DNA, as far as it was read: TGTGCCAGCTCACTAAGTCGGGCAGGGGGCCCAGGGGAC. Protein sequence: CASSLSRAGGPGD. The whole CDR3 protein reads CASSLSRAGGPGDYTF.

This clone was found many times. Coverage ceases 3 residues before the CDR3 finishes, and the germline J gene fills in the end. The chain has TRBV14 and TRBJ2-5; D is perhaps TRBD1 (5 bases). In germline, CDR1 is SGHDN, CDR2 FVKESK. Trimming took off 4 bases at V and 2 bases at J, with 11 bases between the two ends. The CDR3 runs 14 residues. The CDR3 is CASSRSRGQETQYF. The part of the CDR3 DNA that was read is TGTGCCAGCAGCCGATCTAGGGGTCAAGAGACC. Full variable domain (outside the CDR3, taken from reference TRBV14 and TRBJ2-5): EAGVTQFPSHSVIEKGQTVTLRCDPISGHDNLYWYRRVMGKEIKFLLHFVKESKQDESGMPNNRFLAERTGGTYSTLKVQPAELEDSGVYFCASSRSRGQETQYFGPGTRLLVL.

This clone was counted at least ten times. The read terminates 3 residues ahead of where the CDR3 ends, so the germline J gene completes it. The rearrangement uses TRBV7-2 and TRBJ2-5; 14 positions agree with TRBD2. CDR1 SGHTA and CDR2 FQGNSA come from the germline V gene. CDR3 length equals 15 residues. V trimming: 5 bases; J trimming: 5 bases; junction bases outside the gene matches: 4. Incomplete CDR3 DNA: TGTGCCAGCAGCCCGGGACTAGCGGGAGAGGAGACC. Protein product: CASSPGLAGEET. The full CDR3 sequence reads CASSPGLAGEETQYF. Using reference TRBV7-2 and TRBJ2-5 for the parts outside the CDR3, the full variable domain is GAGVSQSPSNKVTEKGKDVELRCDPISGHTALYWYRQSLGQGLEFLIYFQGNSAPDKSGLPSDRFSAERTGGSVSTLTIQRTQQEDSAVYLCASSPGLAGEETQYFGPGTRLLVL.

This clone was observed at least ten times. The read ends 3 residues shy of where the CDR3 ends; the end is completed using the germline J gene. J is TRBJ2-7 and V is TRBV12-5; 7 nucleotides align to TRBD2. V dropped 5 bases and J dropped 0; count of bases not matched to a gene: 10. Germline V CDR1 and CDR2: LGHNT, FRNRAP. The CDR3 spans 16 residues. The sequenced part of the CDR3 DNA is TGTGCTAGTGGTCCCCCCCAGCGGGACTTCTCCTACGAG. This encodes CASGPPQRDFSYE. The whole CDR3 region reads CASGPPQRDFSYEQYF.

This clone showed up many times. The CDR3 end lies 3 residues beyond the end of the read and is filled in from the germline J gene. The J gene is TRBJ2-1, the V gene TRBV5-1; 9 bases agree with TRBD2. V lost 1 base and J lost 6; bases outside the gene matches: 5. Germline lookup yields CDR1 SGHRS and CDR2 YFSETQ. The CDR3 is made up of 15 amino acids. The DNA read from the CDR3 is TGCGCCAGCAGCTTGATAGCGGGAGACGGCAATGAG. Protein product: CASSLIAGDGNE. The CDR3 as a whole reads CASSLIAGDGNEQFF.

CDR3 sequence: CASSPLAGEDNEQFF. Incomplete CDR3 DNA: TGCGCCAGCAGCCCCCTGGCGGGAGAGGACAATGAG. The rearrangement links TRBV5-1 to TRBJ2-1, with 7 bases aligning to TRBD2. From the germline J gene comes the end of the CDR3, since the read stops 3 residues before it. Germline trimming cut 4 bases from V and 5 bases from J; bases unmatched to any gene: 9. The CDR3 consists of 15 residues. Germline V gene data show CDR1 as SGHRS and CDR2 as YFSETQ.

On this clone itself: The CDR3 end lies 3 residues beyond the end of the read and is filled in from the germline J gene. This chain links TRBV7-9 with TRBJ2-4; 8 nucleotides align to TRBD2. CDR1 SEHNR and CDR2 FQNEAQ come from the germline V gene (reference sequence). This CDR3 region has 13 residues. The CDR3 spells CASSLGTSYGQYF. CDR3 DNA, as far as it was read: TGTGCCAGCAGCTTAGGGACTAGCTATGGT.

This clone was found many times. The DNA ends 3 residues before the CDR3 does, and the rest of the CDR3 is filled in from the germline J gene. The chain recombines TRBV6-2 or TRBV6-3 with TRBJ2-7; D is ambiguous. Germline V gives CDR1 MNHEY, CDR2 SVGEGT. Trimming pared 5 bases from V and 2 bases from J, leaving 16 bases between. The CDR3 contains 15 residues. The CDR3 loop reads CASSPGSSAAYEQYF. Partial CDR3 DNA: TGTGCCAGCAGTCCGGGTTCTAGTGCCGCCTACGAG.

There are many counts of this clone. The CDR3 extends 3 residues past the end of the read, so its final part is completed from the germline J gene. J is TRBJ2-3 and V is TRBV4-1; no reliable D call. V was clipped by 7 bases and J by 5 bases, with 10 bases between them. Germline lookup yields CDR1 MGHRA and CDR2 YSYEKL. The CDR3 is 12 amino acids. The sequenced CDR3 bases are TGCGCCAGCATGAGTCCGGTAGATACG. Its translation is CASMSPVDT. The entire CDR3 reads CASMSPVDTQYF.

This clone occurred many times. The DNA ends 3 residues before the CDR3 does, and the rest of the CDR3 is filled in from the germline J gene. The chain links TRBV6-2 or TRBV6-3 to TRBJ2-3; 13 bases map to TRBD2. Germline V gene lookup returns CDR1 MNHEY and CDR2 SVGEGT. The CDR3 contains 17 residues. After removal of 6 bases from V and 2 bases from J, the junction contained 8 bases not matched to a gene. CDR3 sequence reads: CASSRQTSGGFTDTQYF. The CDR3 DNA, read in part, is TGTGCCAGCAGCCGACAGACTAGCGGGGGGTTCACAGATACG.

In regard to this clone: The missing CDR3 end, 3 residues past where the read stops, is filled in from the germline J gene. The V gene is TRBV2, the J gene TRBJ2-3; 8 bases line up with TRBD2. Germline CDR1 is SNHLY and CDR2 is FYNNEI. Trimming at V came to 6 bases and at J to 4 bases, leaving 15 bases not matched to a gene. The CDR3 has 17 residues. The CDR3 spells CASREWERGGRADTQYF. The sequenced CDR3 bases are TGTGCCAGCAGAGAGTGGGAACGGGGGGGCCGTGCAGATACG. The variable domain in full, completed from reference TRBV2 and TRBJ2-3, reads EPEVTQTPSHQVTQMGQEVILRCVPISNHLYFYWYRQILGQKVEFLVSFYNNEISEKSEIFDDQFSVERPDGSNFTLKIRSTKLEDSAMYFCASREWERGGRADTQYFGPGTRLTVL.

About this clone: The read stops 3 residues short of the end of the CDR3; the missing end is completed from the germline J gene. V gene TRBV11-2 combines with J gene TRBJ2-3; 9 bases match TRBD2. The CDR3 loop spans 15 amino acids. With 2 bases clipped from V and 4 bases from J, the junction kept 4 bases outside the gene matches. Germline V lookup: CDR1 SGHAT, CDR2 FQNNGV. CDR3: CASSLSGTSSDTQYF. CDR3 DNA, as far as it was read: TGTGCCAGCAGCTTATCGGGGACTAGCTCAGATACG.

There are many counts of this clone. The CDR3 goes on 3 residues after the read ends, and that part is filled in from the germline J gene. The chain has TRBV6-2 or TRBV6-3 and TRBJ2-3, with a weak D call TRBD2 (6 bases). Trimming cost V 7 bases and J 2 bases, with 13 bases left between them. This CDR3 comprises 14 residues. CDR1 is MNHEY, CDR2 SVGEGT, per germline. CDR3 region: CASIRDSITDTQYF. The CDR3 bases that were read are TGTGCCAGCATTCGGGACTCGATCACAGATACG.

A remark on this clone: The read halts 3 residues ahead of the CDR3 end, with the missing end drawn from the germline J gene. The chain joins TRBV29-1 to TRBJ2-3, with a weak D call TRBD1 (7 bases). Germline CDR1 reads SQVTM; CDR2 reads ANQGSEA. This CDR3 contains 13 residues. The DNA read from the CDR3 is TGCAGCGTCCGCGGGACAGCAAATCAGCCG. It is translated as CSVRGTANQP. The complete CDR3 protein is CSVRGTANQPQYF.

This clone was detected many times. The DNA ends 3 residues before the CDR3 does, and the rest of the CDR3 is filled in from the germline J gene. The chain employs TRBV5-1 and TRBJ2-7; 8 positions match TRBD1. Germline CDR1 SGHRS, CDR2 YFSETQ. With 3 bases clipped from V and 1 base from J, the junction kept 9 bases outside the gene matches. This CDR3 has 16 residues. This chain's CDR3 is CASSWGRGDRSYEQYF. The DNA read from the CDR3 is TGCGCCAGCAGCTGGGGTAGGGGGGACAGGTCCTACGAG.